This paragraph covers one T cell receptor (beta chain) sequence. There is no known antigen for this receptor. No clone much larger than this one lies a single base away; base qualities are absent. TCRbeta CDR3 regions were amplified from genomic DNA by means of the immunoSEQ Assay, a bias-controlled multiplex PCR. Processing in the source paper ran as follows. The number of nucleated cells in each sample was estimated by amplification of reference gene primers within the assay. Sequence reads were collapsed and filtered to measure the absolute abundance of every unique TCRbeta CDR3 rearrangement. For each sample, productive Simpson clonality was calculated as the square root of Simpson's diversity index across productive rearrangements. TCRdb took over this immuneACCESS table, retaining in-frame rearrangements with V and J assigned. Such tables are incomplete; in checked studies, under half of the missing clones stem from an unresolved V gene, and the remainder is unexplained. V and J calls and clone size come straight from that table; D and trimming were deduced from the DNA. For this sample there are about 87,000 clones; around 90% appear just once. Roughly 11% of the sample is held by the ten biggest clonotypes.

The data were taken from a study of blood T cell repertoires in COVID-19 (dated by TCRdb to 2018 to 2021). With respect to the entire study: Samples covering the acute and convalescent phases of COVID-19 were provided by collaborators in the United States, Italy and Spain. The sample metadata nearly always contained a de-identified subject ID, COVID-19 status, age in years and sex. The repertoires were released in a freely available public database meant as a resource for research on the immune response to SARS-CoV-2. The prospective study material was composed of cDNA or gDNA derived from T cells, B-cell-depleted T cells, or PBMCs. The samples were drawn from two sources: the first 160 participants of the ongoing ImmuneRACE study, and 1,200 or so subjects contributed by 6 global collaborators. Where available, HLA class I and class II types were taken from metadata supplied by the sample provider and were not determined by assay-based typing. The dataset comprised deeply sampled blood TCRbeta repertoires from subjects exposed to, actively infected with, or recovered from COVID-19.

Whole blood was collected in K2EDTA tubes by collaborating institutions according to the institutions' own protocols. For TCRbeta analysis, collaborators shipped samples as frozen whole blood, isolated PBMCs, or DNA extracted from either of those sample types. The research as a whole found: Clinical and demographic metadata were provided uncurated, with the amount varying by source and participant.

The cysteine opens and the phenylalanine closes a CDR3 of 12 amino acids. Only CDR3 DNA remains: 36 bases, in frame from the first base. V is clipped by 7 bases and J by 8 bases, and the sequence between their germline boundaries is 11 bases long. Based on the germline V gene, the CDR1 and CDR2 sequences are SNHLY and FYNNEI. The chain links TRBV2 with TRBJ1-4; too little of a D gene remains to name it. This clonotype was obtained from a man older than 75 with acute or convalescent COVID-19. Sample: peripheral blood. The CDR3 reads as follows: CASTGGREKLFF. The nucleotides read TGTGCCAGCACGGGAGGTAGAGAAAAACTGTTTTTT.